This T cell receptor beta chain was sequenced for a study of CD8+CD57+ T cells in acquired aplastic anemia. General observations from the study: Significant differences in CD8+ Simpson's diversity were not observed between patients and controls.

This clonotype has only one observation. The antigen remains undetermined. For sequencing, patients were chosen who had shown expansion of CD8+CD57+ cells by flow cytometry. Blood was sampled before the patients had received any therapy. TCR beta VDJ and CDR3 were profiled, and genomic DNA was the template. MiXCR was run by TCRdb on the reads, yielding one entry per CDR3 protein. The sample yields about 150,000 distinct CDR3 sequences, roughly half seen once. Germline CDR1 and CDR2: SGHRS and YFSETQ. The CDR3 consists of 15 residues. The V segment lost 3 bases and the J segment 4 bases; nucleotides outside the gene matches: 4.

This receptor was identified in a human donor with aplastic anemia. The sequenced sample consisted of sorted CD4+, CD8+, or CD8+CD57+ T cells (not recorded which) from PBMCs. The chain has TRBV5-1 and TRBJ2-2; 9 nucleotides agree with TRBD1. Written as DNA, the CDR3 is TGCGCCAGCAGCTCTCGGACAGGGGCCACCGGGGAGCTGTTTTTT. Protein sequence: CASSSRTGATGELFF.